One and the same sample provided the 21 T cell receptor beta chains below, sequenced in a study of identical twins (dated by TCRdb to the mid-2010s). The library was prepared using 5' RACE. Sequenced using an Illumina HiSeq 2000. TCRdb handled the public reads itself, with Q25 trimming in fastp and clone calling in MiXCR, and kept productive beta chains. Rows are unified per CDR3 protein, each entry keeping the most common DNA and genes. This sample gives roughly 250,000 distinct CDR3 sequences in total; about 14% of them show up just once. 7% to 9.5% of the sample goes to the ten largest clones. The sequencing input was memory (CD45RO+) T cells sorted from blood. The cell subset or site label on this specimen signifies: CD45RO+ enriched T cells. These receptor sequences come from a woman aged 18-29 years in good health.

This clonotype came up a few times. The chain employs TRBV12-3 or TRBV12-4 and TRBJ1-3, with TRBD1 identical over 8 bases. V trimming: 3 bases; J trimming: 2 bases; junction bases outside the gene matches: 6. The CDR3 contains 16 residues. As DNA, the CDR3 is TGTGCCAGCAGTTTCTGGACAGGGAATCCTGGAAACACCATATATTTT. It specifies CASSFWTGNPGNTIYF.

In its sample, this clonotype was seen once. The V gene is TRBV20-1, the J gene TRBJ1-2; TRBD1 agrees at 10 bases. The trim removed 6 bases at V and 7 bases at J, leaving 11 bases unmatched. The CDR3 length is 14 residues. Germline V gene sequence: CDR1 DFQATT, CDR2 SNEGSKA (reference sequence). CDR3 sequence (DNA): TGCAGTGCCAGCCTAGGGACAGGGGTTATTGGCTACACCTTC. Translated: CSASLGTGVIGYTF.

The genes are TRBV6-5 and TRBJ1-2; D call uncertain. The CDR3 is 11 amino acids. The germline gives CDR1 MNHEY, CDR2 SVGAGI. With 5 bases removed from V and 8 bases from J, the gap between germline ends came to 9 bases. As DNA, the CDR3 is TGTGCCAGCAGTCACATTTGGGGCTACACCTTC. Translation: CASSHIWGYTF.

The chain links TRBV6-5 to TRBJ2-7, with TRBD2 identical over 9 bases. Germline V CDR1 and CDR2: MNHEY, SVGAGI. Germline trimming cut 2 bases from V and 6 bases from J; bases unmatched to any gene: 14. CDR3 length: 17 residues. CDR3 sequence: CASSYQGSGRSRGEQYF. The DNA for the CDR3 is TGTGCCAGCAGTTACCAAGGTAGCGGGAGAAGTAGGGGCGAGCAGTACTTC.

CDR3 sequence reads: CASSLQGQSYEKLFF. The CDR3 DNA follows: TGTGCCAGCAGCTTACAGGGACAGAGTTATGAAAAACTGTTTTTT. This chain uses TRBV7-9 with TRBJ1-4; TRBD1 aligns across 7 bases. Germline V CDR1 and CDR2: SEHNR, FQNEAQ (reference sequence). Unmatched junction bases numbered 6, after V lost 2 bases and J lost 6 bases. The CDR3 covers 15 residues.

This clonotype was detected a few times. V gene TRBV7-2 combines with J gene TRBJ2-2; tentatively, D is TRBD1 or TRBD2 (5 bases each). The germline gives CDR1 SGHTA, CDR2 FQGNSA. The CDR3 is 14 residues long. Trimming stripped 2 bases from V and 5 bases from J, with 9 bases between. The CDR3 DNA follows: TGTGCCAGCAGCTTATTGGGACCGACCGGGGAGCTGTTTTTT. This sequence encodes CASSLLGPTGELFF.

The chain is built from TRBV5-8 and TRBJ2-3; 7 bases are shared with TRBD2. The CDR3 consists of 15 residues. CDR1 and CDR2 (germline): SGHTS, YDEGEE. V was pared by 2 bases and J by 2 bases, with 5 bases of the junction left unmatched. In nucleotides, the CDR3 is TGTGCCAGCAGCTTAGGGACTACTACCACAGATACGCAGTATTTT. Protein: CASSLGTTTTDTQYF.

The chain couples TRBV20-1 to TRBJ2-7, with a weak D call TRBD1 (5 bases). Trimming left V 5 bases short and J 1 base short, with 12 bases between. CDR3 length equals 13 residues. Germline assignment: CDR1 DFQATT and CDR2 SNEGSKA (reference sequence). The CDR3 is CSAVDILSYEQYF. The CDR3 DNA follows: TGCAGTGCTGTGGACATCTTATCCTACGAGCAGTACTTC.

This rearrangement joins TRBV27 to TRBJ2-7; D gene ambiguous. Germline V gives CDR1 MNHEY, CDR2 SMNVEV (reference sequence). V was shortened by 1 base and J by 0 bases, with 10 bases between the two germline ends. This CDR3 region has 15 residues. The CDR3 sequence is CASSLYVRSSYEQYF. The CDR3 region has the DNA TGTGCCAGCAGTTTATATGTCAGAAGCTCCTACGAGCAGTACTTC.

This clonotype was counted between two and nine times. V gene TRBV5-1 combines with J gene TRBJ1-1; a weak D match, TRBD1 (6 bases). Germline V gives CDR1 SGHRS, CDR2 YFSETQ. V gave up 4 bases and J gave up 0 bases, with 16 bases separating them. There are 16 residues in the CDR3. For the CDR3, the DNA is TGCGCCAGCAGCCCAGGGGCGACCAATATGAACACTGAAGCTTTCTTT. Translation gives CASSPGATNMNTEAFF.

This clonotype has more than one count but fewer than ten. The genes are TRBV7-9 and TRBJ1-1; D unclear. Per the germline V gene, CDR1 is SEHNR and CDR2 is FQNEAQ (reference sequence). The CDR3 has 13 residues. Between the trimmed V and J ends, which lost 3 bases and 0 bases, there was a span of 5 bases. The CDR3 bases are TGTGCCAGCAGCTTTGACCTGAACACTGAAGCTTTCTTT. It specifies CASSFDLNTEAFF.

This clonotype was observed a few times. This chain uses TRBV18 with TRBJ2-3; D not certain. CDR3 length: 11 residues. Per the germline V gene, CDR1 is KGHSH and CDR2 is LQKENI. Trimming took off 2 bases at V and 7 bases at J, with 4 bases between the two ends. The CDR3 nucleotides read TGTGCCAGCTCACCATCAAATACGCAGTATTTT. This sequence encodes CASSPSNTQYF.

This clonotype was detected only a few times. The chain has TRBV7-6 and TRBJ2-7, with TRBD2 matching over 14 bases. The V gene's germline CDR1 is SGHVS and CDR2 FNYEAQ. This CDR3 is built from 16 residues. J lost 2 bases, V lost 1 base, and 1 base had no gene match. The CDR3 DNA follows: TGTGCCAGCAGCTTAGGGGGACTAGCGGGGGCCTACGAGCAGTACTTC. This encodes CASSLGGLAGAYEQYF. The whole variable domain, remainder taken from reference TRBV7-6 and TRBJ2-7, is GAGVSQSPRYKVTKRGQDVALRCDPISGHVSLYWYRQALGQGPEFLTYFNYEAQQDKSGLPNDRFSAERPEGSISTLTIQRTEQRDSAMYRCASSLGGLAGAYEQYFGPGTRLTVT.

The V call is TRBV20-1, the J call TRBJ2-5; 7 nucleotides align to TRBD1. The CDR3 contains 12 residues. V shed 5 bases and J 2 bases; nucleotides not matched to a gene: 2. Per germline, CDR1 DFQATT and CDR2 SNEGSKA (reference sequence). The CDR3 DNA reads TGCAGTGCTTTGGACAGGCAAGAGACCCAGTACTTC. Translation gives CSALDRQETQYF.

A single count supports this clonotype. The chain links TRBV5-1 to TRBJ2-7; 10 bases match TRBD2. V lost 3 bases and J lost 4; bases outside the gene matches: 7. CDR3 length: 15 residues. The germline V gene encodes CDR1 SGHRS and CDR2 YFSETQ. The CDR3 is CASSWNLAGEYEQYF. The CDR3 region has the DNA TGCGCCAGCAGCTGGAATCTAGCGGGAGAATACGAGCAGTACTTC.

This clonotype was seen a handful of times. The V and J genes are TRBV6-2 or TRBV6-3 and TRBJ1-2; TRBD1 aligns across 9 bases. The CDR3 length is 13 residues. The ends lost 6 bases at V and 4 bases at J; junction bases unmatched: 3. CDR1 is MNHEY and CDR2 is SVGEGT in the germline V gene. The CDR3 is CASSRDRVYGYTF. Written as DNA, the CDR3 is TGTGCCAGCAGCCGGGACAGGGTCTATGGCTACACCTTC.

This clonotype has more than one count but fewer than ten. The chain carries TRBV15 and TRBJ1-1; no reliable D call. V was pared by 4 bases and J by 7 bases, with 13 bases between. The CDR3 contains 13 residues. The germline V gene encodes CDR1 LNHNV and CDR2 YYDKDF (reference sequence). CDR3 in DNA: TGTGCCACCAGCACCCGACGGGAGGGTGAAGCTTTCTTT. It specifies CATSTRREGEAFF. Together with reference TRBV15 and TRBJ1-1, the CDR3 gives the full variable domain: DAMVIQNPRYQVTQFGKPVTLSCSQTLNHNVMYWYQQKSSQAPKLLFHYYDKDFNNEADTPDNFQSRRPNTSFCFLDIRSPGLGDTAMYLCATSTRREGEAFFGQGTRLTVV.

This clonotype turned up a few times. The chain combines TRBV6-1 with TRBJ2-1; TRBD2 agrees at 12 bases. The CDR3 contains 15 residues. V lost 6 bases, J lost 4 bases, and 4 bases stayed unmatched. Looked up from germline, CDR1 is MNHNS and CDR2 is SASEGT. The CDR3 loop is CASSLAGGEYNEQFF. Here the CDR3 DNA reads TGTGCCAGCAGCCTAGCGGGAGGGGAGTACAATGAGCAGTTCTTC.

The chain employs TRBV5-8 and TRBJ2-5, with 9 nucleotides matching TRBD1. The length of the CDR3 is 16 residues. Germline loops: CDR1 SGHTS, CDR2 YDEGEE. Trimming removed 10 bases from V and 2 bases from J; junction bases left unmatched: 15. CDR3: CAWARGWTGEQETQYF. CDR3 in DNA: TGTGCCTGGGCGCGTGGTTGGACAGGGGAACAAGAGACCCAGTACTTC. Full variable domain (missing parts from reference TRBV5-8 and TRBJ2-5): EAGVTQSPTHLIKTRGQQATLRCSPISGHTSVYWYQQALGLGLQFLLWYDEGEERNRGNFPPRFSGRQFPNYSSELNVNALELEDSALYLCAWARGWTGEQETQYFGPGTRLLVL.

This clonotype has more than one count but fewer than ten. The CDR3 spells CASSSVGQRTDTQYF. The CDR3 DNA is TGTGCCAGCAGCTCCGTGGGGCAACGCACAGATACGCAGTATTTT. The J gene is TRBJ2-3, the V gene TRBV11-3, with D perhaps matching TRBD1 (5 bases). The V and J ends lost 4 bases and 1 base respectively, with 12 bases between them. Germline loops: CDR1 SGHNT, CDR2 YENEEA. The CDR3 loop spans 15 amino acids.

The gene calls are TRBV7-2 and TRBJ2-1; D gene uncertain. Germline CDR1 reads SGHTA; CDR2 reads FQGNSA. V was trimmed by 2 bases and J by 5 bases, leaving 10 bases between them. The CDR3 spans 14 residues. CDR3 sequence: CASSLIARNNEQFF. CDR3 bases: TGTGCCAGCAGCTTAATCGCGAGAAACAATGAGCAGTTCTTC.